The next 8 T cell receptor beta chains were all read from a single sample in a study of cytomegalovirus exposure and HLA in healthy donors. It was with 60 Vbeta and 13 Jbeta primers that the PCR ran. TCRdb's table, derived via immunoSEQ multiplex PCR, lists solely in-frame clones and lacks some. The sample holds under 200,000 clones. Sequencing was performed on PBMCs. Receptors were obtained from a man aged 25 to 45 in good health and CMV-seronegative.

The V call is TRBV19, the J call TRBJ2-5; 11 positions match TRBD2. This CDR3 region has 15 residues. V trimming: 5 bases; J trimming: 3 bases; junction bases outside the gene matches: 5. Germline V gives CDR1 LNHDA, CDR2 SQIVND (reference sequence). In DNA, the CDR3 is TGTGCCAGTAGTGCCAGACTAGCGGGAAAAGAGACCCAGTACTTC. Translated: CASSARLAGKETQYF.

V gene TRBV5-1 combines with J gene TRBJ2-1; TRBD2 agrees at 9 bases. The CDR3 loop spans 17 amino acids. Per germline, CDR1 SGHRS and CDR2 YFSETQ. V gave up 0 bases and J gave up 8 bases; unmatched junction bases: 12. The CDR3 DNA follows: TGCGCCAGCAGCTTGGTCAAGGGCGGGAGGGGAGGGGATGAGCAGTTCTTC. Protein: CASSLVKGGRGGDEQFF.

J is TRBJ2-7 and V is TRBV19, with no clear D. The CDR3 spans 15 residues. CDR1 and CDR2 from the germline V gene are LNHDA and SQIVND (reference sequence). V was pared by 0 bases and J by 9 bases, with 18 bases between. The CDR3 sequence: CASSIDDSRNDGQYF. The CDR3 bases are TGTGCCAGTAGTATAGACGACTCTAGAAACGATGGGCAGTACTTC.

CDR3 DNA sequence: TGTGCCAGCAGCACGGGATTAAACAATGAGCAGTTCTTC. Translated, it gives CASSTGLNNEQFF. This chain links TRBV6-5 with TRBJ2-1; a possible D gene is TRBD2 (5 bases). The germline CDR1 and CDR2 sequences are MNHEY and SVGAGI. Trimming left V 6 bases short and J 5 bases short, with 11 bases between. The CDR3 is made up of 13 amino acids.

This chain uses TRBV28 with TRBJ2-7, with D maybe TRBD2 (6 bases). The CDR3 spans 14 residues. Trimming stripped 5 bases from V and 3 bases from J, with 14 bases between. The germline CDR1 and CDR2 sequences are MDHEN and SYDVKM. The CDR3 DNA sequence: TGTGCCAGCAGTCTCCTGACTAGTTTCTACGAGCAGTACTTC. Protein: CASSLLTSFYEQYF.

The rearrangement joins TRBV19 to TRBJ1-2, with a possible D match to TRBD1 (6 bases). Germline CDR1 is LNHDA and CDR2 is SQIVND (reference sequence). The CDR3 loop spans 18 amino acids. The V end lost 5 bases, the J end lost 1 base, and 23 bases lay between the germline ends. The CDR3 DNA follows: TGTGCCAGTAGTCGATCAACCCCCGGGACATTAATTAACTATGGCTACACCTTC. Translation: CASSRSTPGTLINYGYTF.

The rearrangement links TRBV19 to TRBJ1-5; 7 bases fit TRBD1. This CDR3 contains 14 residues. Trimming took 6 bases from V and 5 from J; bases not matched to a gene: 7. CDR1 and CDR2 from the germline V gene are LNHDA and SQIVND (reference sequence). DNA for the CDR3: TGTGCCAGTAGCCTAACCCAGGGGGATCAGCCCCAGCATTTT. Residues: CASSLTQGDQPQHF.

The chain recombines TRBV18 with TRBJ2-1; possible D gene TRBD2, 5 bases. V was trimmed by 0 bases and J by 10 bases, leaving 10 bases between them. CDR1 and CDR2 (germline): KGHSH, LQKENI. This CDR3 is 13 amino acids long. The DNA of the CDR3 is TGTGCCAGCTCACCACCGAATGAGGGAGAGCAGTTCTTC. This codes for CASSPPNEGEQFF.